This T cell receptor (beta chain) was sequenced during a study of T cell clonality in common variable immunodeficiency. Profiling relied on immunoSEQ multiplex PCR, and the TCRdb table lists in-frame clones only, not all of them. The table lists about 32,000 clones, no singletons, with around 9.5% in the top ten. Caucasian heritage predominated among both patients and controls. Each donor provided about 4.5 to 9 ml of heparinized whole blood. Whole-study results and caveats: CVID patient heterogeneity limited repertoire-clinical complication correlations. Compared with healthy controls, CVID subjects showed increased TCRbeta clonality, mostly in about a third.

The CDR3 covers 14 residues. From germline, CDR1 is GTSNPN and CDR2 SVGIG (reference sequence). In this sample, this clone turned up many times. Its antigen remains unidentified. The missing CDR3 end, 3 residues past where the read stops, is filled in from the germline J gene. Sequencing was done on a sample of peripheral blood mononuclear cells. The source is a person between 18 and 70 years old in good health. The V gene is TRBV30, the J gene TRBJ2-3, with TRBD2 matching 11 bases. The covered CDR3 bases are TGTGCCTGGAGACTAGCGGGAGTGTGGGAGACG. Translating it yields CAWRLAGVWET. The full CDR3 sequence reads CAWRLAGVWETQYF.